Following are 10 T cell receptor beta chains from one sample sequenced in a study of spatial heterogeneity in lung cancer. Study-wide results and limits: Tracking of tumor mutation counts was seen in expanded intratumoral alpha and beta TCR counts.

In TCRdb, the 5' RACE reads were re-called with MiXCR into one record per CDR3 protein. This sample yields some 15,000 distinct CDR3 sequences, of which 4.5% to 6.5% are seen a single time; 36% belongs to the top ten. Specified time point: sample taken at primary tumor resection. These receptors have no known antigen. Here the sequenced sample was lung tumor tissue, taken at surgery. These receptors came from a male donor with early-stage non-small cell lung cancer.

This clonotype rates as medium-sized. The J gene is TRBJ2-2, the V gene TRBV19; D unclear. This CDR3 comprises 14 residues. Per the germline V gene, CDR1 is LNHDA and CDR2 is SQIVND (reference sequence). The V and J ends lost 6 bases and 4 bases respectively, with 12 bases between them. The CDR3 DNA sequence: TGTGCCAGTAGCCGAGTAGTGTTCACCGGGGAGCTGTTTTTT. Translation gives CASSRVVFTGELFF.

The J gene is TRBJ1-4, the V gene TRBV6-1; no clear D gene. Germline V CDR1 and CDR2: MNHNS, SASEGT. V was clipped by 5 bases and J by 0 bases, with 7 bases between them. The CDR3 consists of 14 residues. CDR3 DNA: TGTGCCAGCAGTAGGATCGCAACTAATGAAAAACTGTTTTTT. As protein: CASSRIATNEKLFF.

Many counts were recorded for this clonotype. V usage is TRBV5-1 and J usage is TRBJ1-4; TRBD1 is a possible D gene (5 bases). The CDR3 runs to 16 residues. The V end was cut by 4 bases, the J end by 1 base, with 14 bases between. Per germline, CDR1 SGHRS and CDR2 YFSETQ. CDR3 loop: CASSNRPLGTNEKLFF. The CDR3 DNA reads TGCGCCAGCAGCAACAGGCCCCTGGGAACTAATGAAAAACTGTTTTTT.

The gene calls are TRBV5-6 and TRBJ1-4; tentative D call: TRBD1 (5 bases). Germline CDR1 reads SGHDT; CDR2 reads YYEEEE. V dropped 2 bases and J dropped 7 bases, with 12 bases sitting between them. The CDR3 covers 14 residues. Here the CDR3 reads CASSLEGPFEKLFF. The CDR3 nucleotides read TGTGCCAGCAGCTTAGAGGGACCCTTTGAAAAACTGTTTTTT.

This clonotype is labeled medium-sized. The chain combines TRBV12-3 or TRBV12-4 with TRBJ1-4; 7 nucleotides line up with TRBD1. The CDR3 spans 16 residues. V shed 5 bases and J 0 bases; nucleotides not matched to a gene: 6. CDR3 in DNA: TGTGCCAGCAGTCTCTGGACAGGCCCAACTAATGAAAAACTGTTTTTT. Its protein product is CASSLWTGPTNEKLFF.

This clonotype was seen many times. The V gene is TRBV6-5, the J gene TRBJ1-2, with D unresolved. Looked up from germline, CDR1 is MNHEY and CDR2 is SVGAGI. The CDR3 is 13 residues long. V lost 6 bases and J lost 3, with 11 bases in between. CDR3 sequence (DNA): TGTGCCAGCAGCCTGAGGGCAGACTATGGCTACACCTTC. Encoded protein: CASSLRADYGYTF.

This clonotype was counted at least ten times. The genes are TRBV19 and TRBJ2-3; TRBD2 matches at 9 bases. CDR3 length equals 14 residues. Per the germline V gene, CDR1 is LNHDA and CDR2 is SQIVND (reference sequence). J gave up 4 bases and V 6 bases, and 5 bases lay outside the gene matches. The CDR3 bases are TGTGCCAGTAGGCGTCGGACTAGCGCAGATACGCAGTATTTT. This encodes CASRRRTSADTQYF.

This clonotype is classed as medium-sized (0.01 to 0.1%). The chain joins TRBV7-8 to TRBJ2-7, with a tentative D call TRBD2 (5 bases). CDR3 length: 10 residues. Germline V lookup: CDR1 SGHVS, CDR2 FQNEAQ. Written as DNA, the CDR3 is TGCGCCGTCGGGATCTACGAGCAGTACGTC. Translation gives CAVGIYEQYV.

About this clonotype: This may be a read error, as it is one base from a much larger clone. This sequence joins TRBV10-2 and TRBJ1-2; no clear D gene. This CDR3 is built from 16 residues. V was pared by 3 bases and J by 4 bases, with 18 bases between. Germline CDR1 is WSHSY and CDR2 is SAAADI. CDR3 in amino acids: CASSDAEREEVYGYTF. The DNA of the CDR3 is TGCGCCAGCAGTGACGCGGAGCGCGAAGAGGTCTATGGCTACACCTTC.

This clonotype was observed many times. DNA for the CDR3: TGTGCCAGCAGTTCAACGGGACACTCCTACGAGCAGTACTTC. Amino acid sequence: CASSSTGHSYEQYF. V usage is TRBV6-5 and J usage is TRBJ2-7; the D gene is possibly TRBD1 (6 bases). This CDR3 spans 14 amino acids. Trimming removed 4 bases at V and 0 bases at J, with 10 bases between. Germline loops: CDR1 MNHEY, CDR2 SVGAGI.